The rows below give T cell receptor beta chains drawn from one sample of a study of somatic mutations in cytotoxic T cells in rheumatoid arthritis. Assay: immunoSEQ multiplex PCR; the TCRdb copy retains only in-frame clones and omits some. The table has roughly 12,000 clones, 80% seen once; the top ten hold around 15%. What was sequenced was CD8+ T cells sorted from blood. The receptors stem from a man aged 50 to 59 in good health. Both conserved end residues are part of each CDR3. D genes are given only for firm matches. Size is omitted from some rows. Given values are once, few, many or a class for expanded clones.

cdr3_length: 13; v_call: TRBV6-5; clone_size: NA; j_call: TRBJ1-1; d_call: NA; cdr3_aa: CASSVQESNEAFF; cdr3_nt: TGTGCCAGCAGTGTACAGGAGTCCAATGAAGCTTTCTTT
cdr3_length: 15; v_call: TRBV7-9; clone_size: NA; j_call: TRBJ1-5; d_call: NA; cdr3_aa: CASSRGGGPDQPQHF; cdr3_nt: TGTGCCAGCAGCCGGGGGGGAGGGCCCGATCAGCCCCAGCATTTT
cdr3_length: 19; v_call: TRBV2; clone_size: NA; j_call: TRBJ1-2; d_call: TRBD1; cdr3_aa: CASSEPSGTGGIWGNGYTF; cdr3_nt: TGTGCCAGCAGTGAGCCCTCCGGGACAGGGGGAATATGGGGTAATGGCTACACCTTC
cdr3_length: 13; v_call: TRBV7-9; clone_size: NA; j_call: TRBJ2-3; d_call: NA; cdr3_aa: CASRPGGPDTQYF; cdr3_nt: TGTGCCAGCAGGCCAGGGGGGCCAGATACGCAGTATTTT
cdr3_length: 11; v_call: TRBV29-1; clone_size: few; j_call: TRBJ1-2; d_call: NA; cdr3_aa: CSVVVGRGYTF; cdr3_nt: TGCAGCGTTGTCGTAGGCAGGGGCTACACCTTC
cdr3_length: 13; v_call: TRBV19; clone_size: NA; j_call: TRBJ2-7; d_call: NA; cdr3_aa: CASGRGLPTEQYF; cdr3_nt: TGTGCCAGTGGGCGCGGACTACCCACCGAGCAGTACTTC
cdr3_length: 13; v_call: TRBV6-5; clone_size: few; j_call: TRBJ1-1; d_call: NA; cdr3_aa: CASSLRRNTEAFF; cdr3_nt: TGTGCCAGCAGTTTGAGGAGGAACACTGAAGCTTTCTTT
cdr3_length: 16; v_call: TRBV6-6; clone_size: NA; j_call: TRBJ2-3; d_call: TRBD2; cdr3_aa: CASSPRRAGRADTQYF; cdr3_nt: TGTGCCAGCAGTCCCCGGAGAGCGGGACGGGCAGATACGCAGTATTTT
cdr3_length: 11; v_call: TRBV6-5; clone_size: NA; j_call: TRBJ2-1; d_call: NA; cdr3_aa: CASNGGNEQFF; cdr3_nt: TGTGCCAGCAACGGAGGGAATGAGCAGTTCTTC
cdr3_length: 15; v_call: TRBV5-5; clone_size: NA; j_call: TRBJ2-1; d_call: TRBD2; cdr3_aa: CASTGTSGSDAEQFF; cdr3_nt: TGTGCCAGCACTGGGACTAGCGGGTCCGACGCCGAGCAGTTCTTC
cdr3_length: 16; v_call: TRBV4-1; clone_size: NA; j_call: TRBJ1-6; d_call: TRBD1; cdr3_aa: CASSQDLGTGYSPLHF; cdr3_nt: TGCGCCAGCAGCCAAGATCTGGGGACAGGATATTCACCCCTCCACTTT
cdr3_length: 14; v_call: TRBV28; clone_size: NA; j_call: TRBJ1-5; d_call: NA; cdr3_aa: CASSFSGRDQPQHF; cdr3_nt: TGTGCCAGCAGTTTCTCAGGGAGGGATCAGCCCCAGCATTTT
cdr3_length: 15; v_call: TRBV6-5; clone_size: hyperexpanded; j_call: TRBJ2-7; d_call: NA; cdr3_aa: CASSYSQLAFHEQYF; cdr3_nt: TGTGCCAGCAGTTACTCACAGCTAGCGTTTCACGAGCAGTACTTC
cdr3_length: 20; v_call: TRBV19; clone_size: NA; j_call: TRBJ1-5; d_call: TRBD1; cdr3_aa: CASSIPTRTGGIDYNQPQHF; cdr3_nt: TGTGCCAGTAGTATACCGACCCGGACAGGGGGAATTGATTATAATCAGCCCCAGCATTTT
cdr3_length: 15; v_call: TRBV7-9; clone_size: few; j_call: TRBJ2-7; d_call: NA; cdr3_aa: CASSSLGRGPYEQYF; cdr3_nt: TGTGCCAGCAGCTCCTTGGGGCGGGGACCCTACGAGCAGTACTTC
cdr3_length: 14; v_call: TRBV28; clone_size: medium-sized; j_call: TRBJ1-6; d_call: NA; cdr3_aa: CASTILHLNSPLHF; cdr3_nt: TGTGCCAGCACCATCCTCCACCTTAATTCACCCCTCCACTTT
cdr3_length: 14; v_call: TRBV15; clone_size: NA; j_call: TRBJ1-1; d_call: NA; cdr3_aa: CATKRTAEGTEAFF; cdr3_nt: TGTGCCACCAAACGGACGGCAGAGGGTACTGAAGCTTTCTTT
cdr3_length: 14; v_call: TRBV6-1; clone_size: few; j_call: TRBJ1-1; d_call: NA; cdr3_aa: CASSEWNPNTEAFF; cdr3_nt: TGTGCCAGCAGTGAATGGAACCCGAACACTGAAGCTTTCTTT
cdr3_length: 13; v_call: TRBV7-9; clone_size: few; j_call: TRBJ2-1; d_call: NA; cdr3_aa: CASSSQGENEQFF; cdr3_nt: TGTGCCAGCAGCTCACAGGGCGAGAATGAGCAGTTCTTC
cdr3_length: 17; v_call: TRBV4-3; clone_size: NA; j_call: TRBJ2-7; d_call: TRBD1; cdr3_aa: CASSHSTSGTGGHEQYF; cdr3_nt: TGCGCCAGCAGCCACTCAACTTCGGGGACAGGGGGCCACGAGCAGTACTTC
cdr3_length: 16; v_call: TRBV29-1; clone_size: NA; j_call: TRBJ1-2; d_call: TRBD1; cdr3_aa: CSVPTGGYSANYGYTF; cdr3_nt: TGCAGCGTGCCGACAGGGGGTTACTCAGCTAACTATGGCTACACCTTC
cdr3_length: 13; v_call: TRBV7-3; clone_size: NA; j_call: TRBJ1-1; d_call: NA; cdr3_aa: CASSKDTNTEAFF; cdr3_nt: TGTGCCAGCAGTAAGGACACCAACACTGAAGCTTTCTTT
cdr3_length: 14; v_call: TRBV11-2; clone_size: NA; j_call: TRBJ1-5; d_call: TRBD1; cdr3_aa: CASSLAGGNQPQHF; cdr3_nt: TGTGCCAGCAGCTTAGCAGGGGGGAATCAGCCCCAGCATTTT